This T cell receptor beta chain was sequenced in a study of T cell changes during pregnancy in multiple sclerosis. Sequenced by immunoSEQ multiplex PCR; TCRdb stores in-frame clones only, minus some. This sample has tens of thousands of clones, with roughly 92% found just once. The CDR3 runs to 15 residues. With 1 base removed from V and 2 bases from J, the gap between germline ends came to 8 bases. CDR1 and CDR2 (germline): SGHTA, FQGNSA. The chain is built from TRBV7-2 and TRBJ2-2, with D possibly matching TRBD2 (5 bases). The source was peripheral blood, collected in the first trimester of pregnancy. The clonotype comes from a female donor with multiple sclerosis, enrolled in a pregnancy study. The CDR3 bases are TGTGCCAGCAGCTTAGTCGGGGTCAACACCGGGGAGCTGTTTTTT. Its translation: CASSLVGVNTGELFF.